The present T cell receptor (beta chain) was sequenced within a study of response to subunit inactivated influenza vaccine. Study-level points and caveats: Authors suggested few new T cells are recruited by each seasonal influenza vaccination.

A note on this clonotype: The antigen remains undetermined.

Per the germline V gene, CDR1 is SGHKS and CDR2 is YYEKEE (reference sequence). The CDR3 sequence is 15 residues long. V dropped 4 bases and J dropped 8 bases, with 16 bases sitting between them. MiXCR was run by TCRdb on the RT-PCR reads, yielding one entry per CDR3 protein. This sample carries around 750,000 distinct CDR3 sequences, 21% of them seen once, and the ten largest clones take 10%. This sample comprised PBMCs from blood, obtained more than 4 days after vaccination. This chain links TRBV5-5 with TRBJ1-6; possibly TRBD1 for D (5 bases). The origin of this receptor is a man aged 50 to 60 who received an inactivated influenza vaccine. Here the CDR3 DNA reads TGTGCCAGCAGCCCGGCGGGAGGAGGGGATTCACCCCTCCACTTT. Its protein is CASSPAGGGDSPLHF.